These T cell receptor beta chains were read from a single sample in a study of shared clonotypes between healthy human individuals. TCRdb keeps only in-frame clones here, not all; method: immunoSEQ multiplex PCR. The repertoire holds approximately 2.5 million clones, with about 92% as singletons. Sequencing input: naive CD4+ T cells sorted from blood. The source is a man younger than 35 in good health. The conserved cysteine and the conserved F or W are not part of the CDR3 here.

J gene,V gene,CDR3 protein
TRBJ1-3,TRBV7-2,ASSSSPRQGRDTIY
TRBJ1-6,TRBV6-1,ASSDYQGFDYNSPLH
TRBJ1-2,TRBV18,ASSPWDIELWGYGYT
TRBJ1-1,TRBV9,ASSVMTGYTEAF
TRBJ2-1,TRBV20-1,SVIINEQF
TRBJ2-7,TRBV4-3,ASSQETGGAFYEQY
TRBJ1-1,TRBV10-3,AISESWGNTEAF
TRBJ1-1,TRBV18,ASSPTGNTEAF
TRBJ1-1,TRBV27,ASRPRQGADTEAF
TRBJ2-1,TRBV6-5,ASSYSNRGGANEQF